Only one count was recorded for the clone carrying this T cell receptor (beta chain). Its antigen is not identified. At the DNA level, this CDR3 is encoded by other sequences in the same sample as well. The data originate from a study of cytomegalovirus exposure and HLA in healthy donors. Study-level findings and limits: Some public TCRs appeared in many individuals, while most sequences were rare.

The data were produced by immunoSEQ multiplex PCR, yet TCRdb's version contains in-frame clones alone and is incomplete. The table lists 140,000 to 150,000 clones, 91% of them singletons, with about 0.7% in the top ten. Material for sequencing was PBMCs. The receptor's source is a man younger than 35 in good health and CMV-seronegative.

CDR3 sequence reads: CASSVVSSYNEQFF. DNA for the CDR3: TGTGCCAGCAGCGTTGTGAGCTCCTACAATGAGCAGTTCTTC. The V gene is TRBV9, the J gene TRBJ2-1; D gene ambiguous. Germline CDR1 and CDR2: SGDLS and YYNGEE. CDR3 length: 14 residues. Trimming removed 2 bases at V and 0 bases at J, with 6 bases between.